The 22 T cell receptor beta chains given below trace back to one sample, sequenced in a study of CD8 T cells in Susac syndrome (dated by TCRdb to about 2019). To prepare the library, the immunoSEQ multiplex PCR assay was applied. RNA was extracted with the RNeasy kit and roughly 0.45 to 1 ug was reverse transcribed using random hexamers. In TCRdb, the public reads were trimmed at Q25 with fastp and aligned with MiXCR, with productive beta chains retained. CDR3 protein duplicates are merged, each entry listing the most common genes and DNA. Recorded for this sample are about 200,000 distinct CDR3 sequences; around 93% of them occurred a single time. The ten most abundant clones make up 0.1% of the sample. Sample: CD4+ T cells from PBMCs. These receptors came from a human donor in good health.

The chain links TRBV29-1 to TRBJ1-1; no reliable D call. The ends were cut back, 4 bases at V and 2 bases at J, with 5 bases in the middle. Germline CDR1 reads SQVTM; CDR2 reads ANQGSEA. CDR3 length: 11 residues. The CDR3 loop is CSVAANTEAFF. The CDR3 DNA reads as TGCAGCGTTGCCGCAAACACTGAAGCTTTCTTT.

The CDR3 here is CASSGLAGFSYEQYF. CDR3 bases: TGTGCCAGTAGTGGACTAGCGGGGTTCTCCTACGAGCAGTACTTC. The rearrangement joins TRBV19 to TRBJ2-7, with TRBD2 matching over 12 bases. This CDR3 is 15 amino acids long. Germline CDR1 LNHDA, CDR2 SQIVND (reference sequence). Trimming took 5 bases from V and 0 from J; bases not matched to a gene: 2.

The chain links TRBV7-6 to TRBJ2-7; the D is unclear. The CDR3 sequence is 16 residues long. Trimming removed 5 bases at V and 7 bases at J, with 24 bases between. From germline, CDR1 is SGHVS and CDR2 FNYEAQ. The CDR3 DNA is TGTGCCAGCAGCGCGCCCCCCCCAGGTCCTCCTTGGGAGCAGTACTTC. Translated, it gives CASSAPPPGPPWEQYF.

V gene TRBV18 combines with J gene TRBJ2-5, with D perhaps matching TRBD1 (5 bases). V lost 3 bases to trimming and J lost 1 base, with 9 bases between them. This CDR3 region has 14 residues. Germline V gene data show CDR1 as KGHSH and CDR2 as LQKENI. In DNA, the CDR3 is TGTGCCAGCTCACCGACAGTCCTCCAAGAGACCCAGTACTTC. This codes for CASSPTVLQETQYF.

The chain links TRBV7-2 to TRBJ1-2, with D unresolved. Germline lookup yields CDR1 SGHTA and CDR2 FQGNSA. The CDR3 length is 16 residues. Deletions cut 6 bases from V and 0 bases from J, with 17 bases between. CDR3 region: CASRRTVGNSNYGYTF. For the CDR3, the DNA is TGTGCCAGCAGACGGACTGTAGGCAACTCTAACTATGGCTACACCTTC.

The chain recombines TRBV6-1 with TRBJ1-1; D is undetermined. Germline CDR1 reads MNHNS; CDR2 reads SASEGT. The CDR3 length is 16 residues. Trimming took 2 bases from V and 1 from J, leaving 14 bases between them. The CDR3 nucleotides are TGTGCCAGCAGTGAATCAAGATCGAGATCGAACACTGAAGCTTTCTTT. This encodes CASSESRSRSNTEAFF.

CDR3 nucleotide sequence: TGTGCCAGCAGCTTTGGGGGGCATCGCACCGGGGAGCTGTTTTTT. The encoded protein is CASSFGGHRTGELFF. The chain couples TRBV7-9 to TRBJ2-2; D could derive from TRBD1 or TRBD2 (6 bases each). V was pared by 3 bases and J by 4 bases, with 12 bases between. The CDR3 loop spans 15 amino acids. CDR1 and CDR2 from the germline V gene are SEHNR and FQNEAQ (reference sequence).

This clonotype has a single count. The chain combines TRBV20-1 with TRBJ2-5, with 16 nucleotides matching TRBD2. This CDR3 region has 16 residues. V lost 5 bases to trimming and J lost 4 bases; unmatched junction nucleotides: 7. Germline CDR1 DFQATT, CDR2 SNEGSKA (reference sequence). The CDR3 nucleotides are TGCAGTGCTTACGGGACTAGCGGGGGGGCCACAGAGACCCAGTACTTC. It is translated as CSAYGTSGGATETQYF.

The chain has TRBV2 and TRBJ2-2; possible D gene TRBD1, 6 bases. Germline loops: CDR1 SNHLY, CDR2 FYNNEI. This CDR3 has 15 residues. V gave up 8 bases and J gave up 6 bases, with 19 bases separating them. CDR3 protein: CASRYVRKGAGELFF. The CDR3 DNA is TGTGCCAGCCGCTACGTCAGGAAGGGGGCCGGGGAGCTGTTTTTT.

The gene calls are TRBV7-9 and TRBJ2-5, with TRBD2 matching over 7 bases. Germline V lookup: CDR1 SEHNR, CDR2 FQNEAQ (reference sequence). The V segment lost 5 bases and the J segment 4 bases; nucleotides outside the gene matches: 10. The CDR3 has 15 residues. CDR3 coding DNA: TGTGCCAGCAGCCCTCCGGGGGGAGGAGGAGAGACCCAGTACTTC. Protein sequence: CASSPPGGGGETQYF.

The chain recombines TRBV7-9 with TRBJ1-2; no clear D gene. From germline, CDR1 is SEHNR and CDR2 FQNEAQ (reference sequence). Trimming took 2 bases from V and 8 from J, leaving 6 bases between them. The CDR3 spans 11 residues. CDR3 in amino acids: CASSLTRGYTF. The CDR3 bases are TGTGCCAGCAGCTTAACTAGGGGCTACACCTTC.

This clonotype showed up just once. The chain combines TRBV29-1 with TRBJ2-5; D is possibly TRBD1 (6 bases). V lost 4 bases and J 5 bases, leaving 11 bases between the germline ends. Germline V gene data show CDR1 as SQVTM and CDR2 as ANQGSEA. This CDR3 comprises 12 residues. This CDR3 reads CSVGQAQETQYF. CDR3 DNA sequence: TGCAGCGTTGGACAGGCCCAGGAGACCCAGTACTTC.

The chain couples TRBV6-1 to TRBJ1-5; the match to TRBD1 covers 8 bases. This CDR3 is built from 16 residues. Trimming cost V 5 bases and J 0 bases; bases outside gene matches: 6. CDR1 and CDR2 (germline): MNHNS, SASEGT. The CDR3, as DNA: TGTGCCAGCAGTAGAGACAGGGGTTCTAGCAATCAGCCCCAGCATTTT. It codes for CASSRDRGSSNQPQHF.

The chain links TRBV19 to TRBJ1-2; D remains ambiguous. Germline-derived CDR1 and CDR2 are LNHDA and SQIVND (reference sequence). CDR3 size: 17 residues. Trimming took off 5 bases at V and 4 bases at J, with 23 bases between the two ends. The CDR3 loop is CASSARTTGKSTYGYTF. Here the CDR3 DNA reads TGTGCCAGTAGTGCCCGTACGACGGGAAAATCTACCTATGGCTACACCTTC. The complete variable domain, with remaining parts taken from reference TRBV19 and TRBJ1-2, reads DGGITQSPKYLFRKEGQNVTLSCEQNLNHDAMYWYRQDPGQGLRLIYYSQIVNDFQKGDIAEGYSVSREKKESFPLTVTSAQKNPTAFYLCASSARTTGKSTYGYTFGSGTRLTVV.

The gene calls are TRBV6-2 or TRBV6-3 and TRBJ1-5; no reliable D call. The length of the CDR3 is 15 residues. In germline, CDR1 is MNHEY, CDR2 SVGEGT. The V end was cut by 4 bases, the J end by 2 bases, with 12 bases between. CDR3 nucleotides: TGTGCCAGCAGTTCTCAGTCGAGGGGCAATCAGCCCCAGCATTTT. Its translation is CASSSQSRGNQPQHF.

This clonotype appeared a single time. The CDR3 nucleotides are TGCAGTGCTAGTTGGGGTCGCGGCTTTAGCAATCAGCCCCAGCATTTT. Its protein product is CSASWGRGFSNQPQHF. The V and J genes are TRBV20-1 and TRBJ1-5, with no clear D. Germline loops: CDR1 DFQATT, CDR2 SNEGSKA (reference sequence). V lost 3 bases, J lost 0 bases, and 15 bases lay in between. This CDR3 is 16 amino acids long.

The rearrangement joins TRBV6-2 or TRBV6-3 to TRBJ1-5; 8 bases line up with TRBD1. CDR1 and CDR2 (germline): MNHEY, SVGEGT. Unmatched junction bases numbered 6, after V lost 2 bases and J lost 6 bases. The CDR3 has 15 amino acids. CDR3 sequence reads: CASSYPGQGGQPQHF. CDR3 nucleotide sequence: TGTGCCAGCAGTTACCCCGGACAGGGAGGTCAGCCCCAGCATTTT.

Here the CDR3 reads CSVVSKNEQFF. The DNA for the CDR3 is TGCAGCGTTGTATCCAAAAATGAGCAGTTCTTC. J is TRBJ2-1 and V is TRBV29-1; no firm D call. This CDR3 is built from 11 residues. V shed 4 bases and J shed 7 bases, with 8 bases lying between them. The germline V gene encodes CDR1 SQVTM and CDR2 ANQGSEA.

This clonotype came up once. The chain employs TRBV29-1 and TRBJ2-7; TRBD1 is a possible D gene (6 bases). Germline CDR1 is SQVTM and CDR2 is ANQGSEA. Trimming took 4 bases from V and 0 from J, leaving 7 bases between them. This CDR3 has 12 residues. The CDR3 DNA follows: TGCAGCGTTGGACAGGACTCCTACGAGCAGTACTTC. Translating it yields CSVGQDSYEQYF.

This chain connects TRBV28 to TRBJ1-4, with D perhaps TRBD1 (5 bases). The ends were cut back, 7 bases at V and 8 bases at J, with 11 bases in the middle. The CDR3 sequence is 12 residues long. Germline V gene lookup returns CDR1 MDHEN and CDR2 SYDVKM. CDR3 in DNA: TGTGCCAGCATCTCGAGGGGAGAAAAACTGTTTTTT. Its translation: CASISRGEKLFF.

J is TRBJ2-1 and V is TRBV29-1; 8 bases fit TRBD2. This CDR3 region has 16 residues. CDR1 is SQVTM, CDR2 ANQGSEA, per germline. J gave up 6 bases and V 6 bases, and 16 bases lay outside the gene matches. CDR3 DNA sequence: TGCAGCGTAAAGGCAGGATTGCCGGGGGGGCGCAATGAGCAGTTCTTC. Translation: CSVKAGLPGGRNEQFF.

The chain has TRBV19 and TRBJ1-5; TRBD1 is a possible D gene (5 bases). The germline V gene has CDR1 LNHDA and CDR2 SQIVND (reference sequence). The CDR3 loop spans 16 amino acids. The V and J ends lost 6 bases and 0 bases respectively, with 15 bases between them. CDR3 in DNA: TGTGCCAGTAGGTCCCCCCGGGGGGGTAGCAATCAGCCCCAGCATTTT. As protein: CASRSPRGGSNQPQHF.